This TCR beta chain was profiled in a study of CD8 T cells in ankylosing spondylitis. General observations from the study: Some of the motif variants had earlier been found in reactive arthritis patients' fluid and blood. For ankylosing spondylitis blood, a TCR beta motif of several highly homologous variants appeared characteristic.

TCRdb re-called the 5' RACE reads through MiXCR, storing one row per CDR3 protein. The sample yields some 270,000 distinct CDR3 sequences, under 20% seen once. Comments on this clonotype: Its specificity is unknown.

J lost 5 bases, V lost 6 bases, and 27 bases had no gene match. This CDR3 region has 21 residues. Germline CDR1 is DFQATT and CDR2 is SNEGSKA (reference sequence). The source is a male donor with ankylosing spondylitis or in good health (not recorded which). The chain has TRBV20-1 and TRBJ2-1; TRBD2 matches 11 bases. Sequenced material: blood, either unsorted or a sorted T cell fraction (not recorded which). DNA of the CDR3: TGCAGTGCAAAGGGGCCGACCGGGACTAGCGGAAGAGGACTTGAGAACAATGAGCAGTTCTTC. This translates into CSAKGPTGTSGRGLENNEQFF.